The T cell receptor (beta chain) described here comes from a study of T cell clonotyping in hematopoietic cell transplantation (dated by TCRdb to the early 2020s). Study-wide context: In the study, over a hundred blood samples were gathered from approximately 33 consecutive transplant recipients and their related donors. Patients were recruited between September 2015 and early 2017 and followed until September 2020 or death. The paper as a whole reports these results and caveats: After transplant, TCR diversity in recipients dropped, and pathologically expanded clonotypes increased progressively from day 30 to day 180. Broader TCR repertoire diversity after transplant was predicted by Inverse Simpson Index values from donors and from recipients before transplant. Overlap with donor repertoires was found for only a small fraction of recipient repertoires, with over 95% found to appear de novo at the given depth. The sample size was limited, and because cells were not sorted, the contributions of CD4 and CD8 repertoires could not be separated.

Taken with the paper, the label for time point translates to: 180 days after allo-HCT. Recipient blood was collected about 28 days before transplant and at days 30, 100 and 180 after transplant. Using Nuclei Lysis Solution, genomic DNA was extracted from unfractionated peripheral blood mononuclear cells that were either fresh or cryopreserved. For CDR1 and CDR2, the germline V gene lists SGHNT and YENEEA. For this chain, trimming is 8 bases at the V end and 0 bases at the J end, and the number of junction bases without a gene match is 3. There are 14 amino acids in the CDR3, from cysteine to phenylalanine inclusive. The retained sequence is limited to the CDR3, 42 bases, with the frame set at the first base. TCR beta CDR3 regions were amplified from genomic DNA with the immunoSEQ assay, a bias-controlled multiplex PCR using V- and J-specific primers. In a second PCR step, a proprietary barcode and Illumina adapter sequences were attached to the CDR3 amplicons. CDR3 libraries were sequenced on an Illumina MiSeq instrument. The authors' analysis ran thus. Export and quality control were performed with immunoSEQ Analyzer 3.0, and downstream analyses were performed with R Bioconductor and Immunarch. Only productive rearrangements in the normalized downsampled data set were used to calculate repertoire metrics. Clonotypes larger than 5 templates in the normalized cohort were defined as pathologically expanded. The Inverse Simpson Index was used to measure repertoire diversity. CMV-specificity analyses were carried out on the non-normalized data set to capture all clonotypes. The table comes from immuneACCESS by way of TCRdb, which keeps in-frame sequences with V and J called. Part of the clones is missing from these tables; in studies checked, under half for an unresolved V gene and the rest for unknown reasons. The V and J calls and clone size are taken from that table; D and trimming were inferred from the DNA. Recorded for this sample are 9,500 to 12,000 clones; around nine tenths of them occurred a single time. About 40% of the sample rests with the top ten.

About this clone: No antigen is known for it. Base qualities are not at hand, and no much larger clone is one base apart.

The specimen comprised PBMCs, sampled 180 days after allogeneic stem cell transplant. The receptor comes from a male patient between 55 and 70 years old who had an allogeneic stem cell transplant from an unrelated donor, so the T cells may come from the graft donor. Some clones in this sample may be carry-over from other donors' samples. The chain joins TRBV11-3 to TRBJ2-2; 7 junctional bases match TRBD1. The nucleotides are TGTGCCAGCGGGCAGGGGGCGAACACCGGGGAGCTGTTTTTT. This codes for CASGQGANTGELFF.